A single TCR beta chain is shown here with its context. The antigen remains undetermined. This sample was taken from a study of a mutant IDH1 vaccine in newly diagnosed glioma. Study details: Initiation of the vaccine course occurred 4-6 weeks after radiotherapy alone, or alongside temozolomide cycles. Patients were pretreated with radiotherapy, temozolomide, or both, mostly both. Study-wide results and caveats: Immune responses arising from the vaccine appeared in about 93% of patients. The authors found pseudoprogression apparently unrelated to changes in top peripheral T cell clonotypes.

Some clones are missing from TCRdb's copy, which holds only in-frame ones; the method was immunoSEQ multiplex PCR. This table has tens of thousands of clones, over 70% appearing once. Time point specified: week 23, last vaccination. Vaccine doses each comprised 300 ug of mutant IDH1 20-mer peptide, with topical imiquimod. The CDR3 extends over 14 amino acids. The V end lost 5 bases, the J end lost 5 bases, and 15 bases lay between the germline ends. Germline CDR1 is SEHNR and CDR2 is FQNEAQ (reference sequence). The source of this sequence is a middle-aged man with glioma. This chain links TRBV7-9 with TRBJ1-1, with D unclear. Sample: PBMCs, taken from a glioma patient whose treatment included an IDH1 peptide vaccine. As DNA, the CDR3 is TGTGCCAGCAGCCCCGAAAAGACCCATACTGAAGCTTTCTTT. Translation gives CASSPEKTHTEAFF.